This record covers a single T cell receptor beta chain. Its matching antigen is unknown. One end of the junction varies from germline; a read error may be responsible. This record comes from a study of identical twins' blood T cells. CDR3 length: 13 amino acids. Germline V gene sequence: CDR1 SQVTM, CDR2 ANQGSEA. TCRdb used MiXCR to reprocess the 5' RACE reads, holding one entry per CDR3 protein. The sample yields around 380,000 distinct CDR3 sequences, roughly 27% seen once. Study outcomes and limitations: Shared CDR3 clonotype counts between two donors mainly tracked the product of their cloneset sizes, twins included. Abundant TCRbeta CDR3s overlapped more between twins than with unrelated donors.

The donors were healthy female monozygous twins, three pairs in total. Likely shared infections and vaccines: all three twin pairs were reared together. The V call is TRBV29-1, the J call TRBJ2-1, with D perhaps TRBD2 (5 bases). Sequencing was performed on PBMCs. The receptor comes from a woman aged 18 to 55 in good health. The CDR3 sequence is CGVPRASFNEQFF. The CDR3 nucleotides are TGCGGCGTTCCCCGGGCTAGCTTCAATGAGCAGTTCTTC.